This T cell receptor (beta chain) was sequenced in a study of blood T cell repertoires in COVID-19. Whole-study context: Samples representing acute and convalescent COVID-19 were sourced from the United States, Italy and Spain. Sample material is recorded as cDNA or gDNA derived from T cells, B-cell-depleted T cells, or PBMCs.

Followed longitudinally, the Seattle patients had been enrolled during active infection. V was shortened by 2 bases and J by 3 bases, with 17 bases between the two germline ends. Germline V gene lookup returns CDR1 SGHAT and CDR2 FQDESV (reference sequence). CDR3 length: 16 amino acids. In the original analysis: Reference gene primer amplification gave nucleated cell count estimates. Profiled with immunoSEQ multiplex PCR; TCRdb holds only in-frame clones, not every one. V and J calls plus clone size are reproduced from that table; the DNA served to infer D and trimming. Of around 300,000 clones in the sample, around 90% are singletons; the top ten hold 6.5% to 8%.

Sequencing was performed on peripheral blood. The rearrangement links TRBV11-1 to TRBJ2-7; a weak D match, TRBD1 (6 bases). The receptor comes from a woman aged 25-40 years with COVID-19, enrolled during active disease. CDR3 region: CASSLTNRAPFYEQYF. The CDR3 region has the DNA TGTGCCAGCAGCTTAACGAACAGGGCCCCCTTCTACGAGCAGTACTTC.